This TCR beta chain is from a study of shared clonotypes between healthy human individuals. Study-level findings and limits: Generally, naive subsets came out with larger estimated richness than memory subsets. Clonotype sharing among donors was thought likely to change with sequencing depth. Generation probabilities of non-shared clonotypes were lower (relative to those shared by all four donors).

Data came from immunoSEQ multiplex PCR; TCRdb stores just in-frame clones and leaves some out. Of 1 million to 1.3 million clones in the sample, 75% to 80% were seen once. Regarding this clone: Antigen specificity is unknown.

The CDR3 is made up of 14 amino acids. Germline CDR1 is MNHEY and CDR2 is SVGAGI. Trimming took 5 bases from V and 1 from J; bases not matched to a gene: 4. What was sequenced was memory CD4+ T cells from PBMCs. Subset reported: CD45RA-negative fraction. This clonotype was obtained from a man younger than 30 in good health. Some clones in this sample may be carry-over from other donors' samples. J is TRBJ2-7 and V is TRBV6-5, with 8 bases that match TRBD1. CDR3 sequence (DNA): TGTGCCAGCAGTATACGGACAGGGTCCTACGAGCAGTACTTC. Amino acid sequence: CASSIRTGSYEQYF.